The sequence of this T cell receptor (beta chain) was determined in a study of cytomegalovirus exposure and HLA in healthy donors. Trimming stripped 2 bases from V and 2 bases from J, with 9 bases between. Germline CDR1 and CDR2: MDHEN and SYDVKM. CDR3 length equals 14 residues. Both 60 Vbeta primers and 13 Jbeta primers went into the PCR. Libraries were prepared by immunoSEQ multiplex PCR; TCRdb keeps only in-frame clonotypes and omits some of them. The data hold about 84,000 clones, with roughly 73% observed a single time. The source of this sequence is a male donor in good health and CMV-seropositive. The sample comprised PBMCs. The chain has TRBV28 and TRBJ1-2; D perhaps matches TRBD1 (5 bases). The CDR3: CASSLGGKNYGYTF. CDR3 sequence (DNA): TGTGCCAGCAGTTTAGGGGGGAAAAACTATGGCTACACCTTC.